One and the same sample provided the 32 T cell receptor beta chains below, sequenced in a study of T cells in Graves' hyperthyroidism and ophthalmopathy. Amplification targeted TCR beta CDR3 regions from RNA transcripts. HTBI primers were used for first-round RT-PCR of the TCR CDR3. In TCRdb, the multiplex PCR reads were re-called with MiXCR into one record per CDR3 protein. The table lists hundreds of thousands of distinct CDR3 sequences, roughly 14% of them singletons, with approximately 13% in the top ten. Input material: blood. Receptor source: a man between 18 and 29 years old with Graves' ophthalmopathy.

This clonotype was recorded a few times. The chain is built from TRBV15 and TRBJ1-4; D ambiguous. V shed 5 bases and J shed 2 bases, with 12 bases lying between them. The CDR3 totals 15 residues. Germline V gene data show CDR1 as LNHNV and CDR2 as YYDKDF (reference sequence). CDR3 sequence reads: CATSYGLSTNEKLFF. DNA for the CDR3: TGTGCCACCAGCTACGGGCTATCGACTAATGAAAAACTGTTTTTT. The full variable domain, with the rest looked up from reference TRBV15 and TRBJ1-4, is DAMVIQNPRYQVTQFGKPVTLSCSQTLNHNVMYWYQQKSSQAPKLLFHYYDKDFNNEADTPDNFQSRRPNTSFCFLDIRSPGLGDTAMYLCATSYGLSTNEKLFFGSGTQLSVL.

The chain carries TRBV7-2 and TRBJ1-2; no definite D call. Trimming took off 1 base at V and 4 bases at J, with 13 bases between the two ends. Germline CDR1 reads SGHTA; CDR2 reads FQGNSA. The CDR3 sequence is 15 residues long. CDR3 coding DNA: TGTGCCAGCAGCTTAGGAGGGAGAGGCAGCTATGGCTACACCTTC. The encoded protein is CASSLGGRGSYGYTF.

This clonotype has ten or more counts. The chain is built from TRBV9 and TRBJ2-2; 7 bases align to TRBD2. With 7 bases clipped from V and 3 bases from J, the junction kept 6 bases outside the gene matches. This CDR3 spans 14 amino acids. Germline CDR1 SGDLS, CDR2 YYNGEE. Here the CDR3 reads CASEGGSDTGELFF. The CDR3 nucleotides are TGTGCCAGCGAGGGAGGGAGTGACACCGGGGAGCTGTTTTTT.

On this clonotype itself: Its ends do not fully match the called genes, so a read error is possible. As DNA, the CDR3 is TGTGCCAGCGGTTCCTGGGGGATTGTGGGGACCCAGTGCTTC. It yields the protein CASGSWGIVGTQCF. J is TRBJ2-5 and V is TRBV7-9, with D perhaps being TRBD1 or TRBD2 (5 bases each). From germline, CDR1 is SEHNR and CDR2 FQNEAQ (reference sequence). The length of the CDR3 is 14 residues.

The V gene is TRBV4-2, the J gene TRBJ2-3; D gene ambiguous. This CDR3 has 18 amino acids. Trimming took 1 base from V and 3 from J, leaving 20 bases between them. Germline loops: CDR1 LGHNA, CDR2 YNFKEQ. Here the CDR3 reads CASSQGPPSSWLTDTQYF. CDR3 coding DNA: TGTGCCAGCAGCCAAGGCCCTCCGTCCAGCTGGTTGACAGATACGCAGTATTTT.

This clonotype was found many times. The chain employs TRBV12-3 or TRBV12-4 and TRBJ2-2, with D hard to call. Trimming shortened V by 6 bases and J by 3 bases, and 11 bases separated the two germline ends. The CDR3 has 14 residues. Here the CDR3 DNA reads TGTGCCAGCAGAGCACCAAGGGACACCGGGGAGCTGTTTTTT. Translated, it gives CASRAPRDTGELFF.

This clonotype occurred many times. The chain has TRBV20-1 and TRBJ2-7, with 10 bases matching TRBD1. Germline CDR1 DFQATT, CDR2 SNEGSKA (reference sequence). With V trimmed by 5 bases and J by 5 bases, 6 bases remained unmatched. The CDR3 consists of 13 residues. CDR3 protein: CSAAGTGDHEQYF. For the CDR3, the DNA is TGCAGTGCTGCCGGGACAGGGGACCACGAGCAGTACTTC.

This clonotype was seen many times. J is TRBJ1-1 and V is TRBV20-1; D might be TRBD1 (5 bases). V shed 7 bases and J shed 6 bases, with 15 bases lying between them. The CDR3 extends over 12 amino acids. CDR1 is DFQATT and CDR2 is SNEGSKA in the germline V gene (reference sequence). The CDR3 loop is CSVMGGKPEAFF. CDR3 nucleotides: TGCAGTGTCATGGGGGGGAAACCTGAAGCTTTCTTT.

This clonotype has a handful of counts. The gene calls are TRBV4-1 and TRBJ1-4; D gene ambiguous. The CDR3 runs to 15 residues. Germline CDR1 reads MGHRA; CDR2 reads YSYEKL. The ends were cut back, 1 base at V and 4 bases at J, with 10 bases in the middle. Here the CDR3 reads CASSQAEEINEKLFF. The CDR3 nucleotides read TGCGCCAGCAGCCAAGCAGAAGAAATTAATGAAAAACTGTTTTTT.

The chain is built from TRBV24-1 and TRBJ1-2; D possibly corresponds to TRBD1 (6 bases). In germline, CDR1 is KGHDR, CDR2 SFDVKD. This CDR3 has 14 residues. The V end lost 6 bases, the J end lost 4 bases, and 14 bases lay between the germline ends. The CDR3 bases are TGTGCCACCAGTAAAGCGGGGGCGTCCTATGGCTACACCTTC. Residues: CATSKAGASYGYTF.

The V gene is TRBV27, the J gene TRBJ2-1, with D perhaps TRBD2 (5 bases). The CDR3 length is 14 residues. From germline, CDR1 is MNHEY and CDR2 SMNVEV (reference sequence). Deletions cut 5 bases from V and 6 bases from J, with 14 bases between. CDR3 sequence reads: CASSRERPCNEQFF. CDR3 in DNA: TGTGCCAGCAGTAGGGAGAGGCCTTGCAATGAGCAGTTCTTC.

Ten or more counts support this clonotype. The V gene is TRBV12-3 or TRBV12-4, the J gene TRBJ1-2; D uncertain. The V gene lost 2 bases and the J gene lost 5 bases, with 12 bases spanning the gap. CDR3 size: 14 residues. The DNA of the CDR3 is TGTGCCAGCAGTTTATATGCCCAAGAGTATGGCTACACCTTC. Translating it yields CASSLYAQEYGYTF.

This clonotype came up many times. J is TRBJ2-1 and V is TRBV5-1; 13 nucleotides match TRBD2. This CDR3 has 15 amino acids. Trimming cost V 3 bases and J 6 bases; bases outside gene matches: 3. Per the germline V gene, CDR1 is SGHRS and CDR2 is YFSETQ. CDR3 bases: TGCGCCAGCAGCTCGGGACTAGCGGGGATCAATGAGCAGTTCTTC. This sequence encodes CASSSGLAGINEQFF.

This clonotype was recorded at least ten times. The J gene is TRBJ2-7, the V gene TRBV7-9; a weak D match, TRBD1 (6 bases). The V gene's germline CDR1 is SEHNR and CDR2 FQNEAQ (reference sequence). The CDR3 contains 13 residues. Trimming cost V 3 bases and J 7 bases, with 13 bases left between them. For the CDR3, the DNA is TGTGCCAGCAGCTTCCCTACAGGGTCTGAGCAGTACTTC. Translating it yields CASSFPTGSEQYF.

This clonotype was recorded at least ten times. CDR3 DNA sequence: TGCAGTGCTCTCCTTAACCCCGGGGAGCTGTTTTTT. Translation gives CSALLNPGELFF. V is TRBV20-1 and J is TRBJ2-2, with D uncertain. V gave up 5 bases and J gave up 6 bases, with 10 bases separating them. The CDR3 has 12 residues. CDR1 DFQATT and CDR2 SNEGSKA come from the germline V gene (reference sequence).

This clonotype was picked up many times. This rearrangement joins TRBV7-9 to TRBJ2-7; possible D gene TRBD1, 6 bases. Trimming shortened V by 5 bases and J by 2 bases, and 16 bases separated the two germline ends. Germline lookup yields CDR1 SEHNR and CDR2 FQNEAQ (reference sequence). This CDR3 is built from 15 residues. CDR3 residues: CASSPAGTSTYEQYF. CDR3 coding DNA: TGTGCCAGCAGCCCGGCTGGGACATCCACCTACGAGCAGTACTTC.

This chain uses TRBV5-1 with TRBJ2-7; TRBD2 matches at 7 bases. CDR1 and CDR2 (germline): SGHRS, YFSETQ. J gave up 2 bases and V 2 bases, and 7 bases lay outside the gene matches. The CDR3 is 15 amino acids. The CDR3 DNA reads TGCGCCAGCAGCTTTGGCGGGAGCAGAGCCTACGAGCAGTACTTC. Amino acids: CASSFGGSRAYEQYF. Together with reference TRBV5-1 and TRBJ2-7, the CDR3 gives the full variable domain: KAGVTQTPRYLIKTRGQQVTLSCSPISGHRSVSWYQQTPGQGLQFLFEYFSETQRNKGNFPGRFSGRQFSNSRSEMNVSTLELGDSALYLCASSFGGSRAYEQYFGPGTRLTVT.

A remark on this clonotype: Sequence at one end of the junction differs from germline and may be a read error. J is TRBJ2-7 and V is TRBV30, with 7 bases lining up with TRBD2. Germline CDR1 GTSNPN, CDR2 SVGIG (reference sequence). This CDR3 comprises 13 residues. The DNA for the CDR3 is TGCGCCTGGAGTTCGGGGGGATCCTACGAGCAGTACTTC. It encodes CAWSSGGSYEQYF.

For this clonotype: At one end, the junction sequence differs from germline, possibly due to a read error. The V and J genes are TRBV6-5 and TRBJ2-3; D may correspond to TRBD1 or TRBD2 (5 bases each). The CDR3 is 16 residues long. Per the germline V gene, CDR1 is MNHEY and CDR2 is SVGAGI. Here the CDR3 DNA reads TGTGCCAGCAGCTACGTGGGGCGGGCCAGCAGAGATACGCAGTATTTT. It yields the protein CASSYVGRASRDTQYF.

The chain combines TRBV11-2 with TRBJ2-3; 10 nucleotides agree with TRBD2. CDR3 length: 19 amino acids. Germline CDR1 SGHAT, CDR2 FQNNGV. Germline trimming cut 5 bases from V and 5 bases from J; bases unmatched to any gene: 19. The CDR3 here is CASSPGSGGGRGGEDTQYF. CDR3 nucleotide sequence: TGTGCCAGCAGCCCGGGGAGCGGGGGGGGCCGAGGAGGGGAAGATACGCAGTATTTT.

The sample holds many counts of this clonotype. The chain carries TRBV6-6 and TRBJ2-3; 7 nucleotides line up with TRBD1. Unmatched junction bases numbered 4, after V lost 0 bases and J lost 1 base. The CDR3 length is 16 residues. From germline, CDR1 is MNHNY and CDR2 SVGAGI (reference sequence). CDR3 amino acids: CASSYSAGGGTDTQYF. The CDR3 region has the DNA TGTGCCAGCAGTTACTCTGCAGGGGGAGGCACAGATACGCAGTATTTT.

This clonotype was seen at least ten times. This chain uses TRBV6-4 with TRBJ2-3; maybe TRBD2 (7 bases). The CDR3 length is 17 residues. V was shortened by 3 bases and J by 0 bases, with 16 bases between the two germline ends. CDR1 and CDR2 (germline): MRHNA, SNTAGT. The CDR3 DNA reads TGTGCCAGCAGTGATCGGGGGGCCCCTACTAGCACAGATACGCAGTATTTT. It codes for CASSDRGAPTSTDTQYF.

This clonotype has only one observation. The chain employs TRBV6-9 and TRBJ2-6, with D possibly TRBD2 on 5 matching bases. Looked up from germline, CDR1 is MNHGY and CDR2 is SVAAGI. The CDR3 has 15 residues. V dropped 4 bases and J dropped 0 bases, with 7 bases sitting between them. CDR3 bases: TGTGCCAGCAGTTCGGACTTCTCTGGGGCCAACGTCCTGACTTTC. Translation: CASSSDFSGANVLTF.

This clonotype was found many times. The CDR3 DNA sequence: TGTGCCAGCAGCATTGGACCCACTGCCTACGAGCAGTACTTC. This sequence encodes CASSIGPTAYEQYF. This chain links TRBV3-1 with TRBJ2-7; no clear D gene. From germline, CDR1 is LGHDT and CDR2 YNNKEL (reference sequence). CDR3 size: 14 residues. V was clipped by 5 bases and J by 2 bases, with 13 bases between them.

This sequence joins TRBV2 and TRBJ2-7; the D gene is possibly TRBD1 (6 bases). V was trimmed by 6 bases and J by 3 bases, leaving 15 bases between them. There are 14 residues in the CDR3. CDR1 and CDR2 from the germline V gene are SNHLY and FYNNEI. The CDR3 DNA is TGTGCCAGCAGGTCGGGACAAGGGGACTACGAGCAGTACTTC. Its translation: CASRSGQGDYEQYF.

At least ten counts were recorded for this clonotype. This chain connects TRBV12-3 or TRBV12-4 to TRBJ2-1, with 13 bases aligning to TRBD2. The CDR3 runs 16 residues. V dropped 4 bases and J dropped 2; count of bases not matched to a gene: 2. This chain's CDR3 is CASSSTSGRAYNEQFF. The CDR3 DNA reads TGTGCCAGCAGTTCTACTAGCGGGAGGGCCTACAATGAGCAGTTCTTC.

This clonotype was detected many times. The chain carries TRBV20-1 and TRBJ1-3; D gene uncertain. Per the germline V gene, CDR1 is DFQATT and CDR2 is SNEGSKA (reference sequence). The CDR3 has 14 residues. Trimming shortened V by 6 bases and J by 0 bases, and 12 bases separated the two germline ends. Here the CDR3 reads CSASYGDSGNTIYF. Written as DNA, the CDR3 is TGCAGTGCATCTTATGGGGACTCTGGAAACACCATATATTTT.

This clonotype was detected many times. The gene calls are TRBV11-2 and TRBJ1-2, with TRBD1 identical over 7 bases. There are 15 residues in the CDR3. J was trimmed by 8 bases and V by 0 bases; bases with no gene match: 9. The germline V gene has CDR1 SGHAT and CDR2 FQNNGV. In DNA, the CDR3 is TGTGCCAGCAGCTTAGATAACAGGGGAGTGGGCGGCTACACCTTC. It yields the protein CASSLDNRGVGGYTF.

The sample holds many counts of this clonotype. Here the CDR3 DNA reads TGCGCCAGCAGCTTGGTAGCAGCGGGACCTTACAATGAGCAGTTCTTC. Translating gives CASSLVAAGPYNEQFF. This chain connects TRBV5-1 to TRBJ2-1, with 7 bases lining up with TRBD2. CDR1 is SGHRS, CDR2 YFSETQ, per germline. This CDR3 has 16 residues. J was trimmed by 4 bases and V by 0 bases; bases with no gene match: 7.

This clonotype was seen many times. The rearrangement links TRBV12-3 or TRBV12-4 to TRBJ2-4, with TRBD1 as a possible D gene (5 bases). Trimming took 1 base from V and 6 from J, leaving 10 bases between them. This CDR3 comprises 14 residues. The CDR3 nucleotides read TGTGCCAGCAGTTTAGGGGGCTTGGGAAACATTCAGTACTTC. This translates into CASSLGGLGNIQYF.

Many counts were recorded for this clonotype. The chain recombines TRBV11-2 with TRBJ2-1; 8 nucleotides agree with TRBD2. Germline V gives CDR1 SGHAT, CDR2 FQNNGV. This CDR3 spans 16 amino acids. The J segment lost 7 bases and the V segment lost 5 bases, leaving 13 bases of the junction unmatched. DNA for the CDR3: TGTGCCAGCAGCCATGACCCGGGGGGGGGTGGGAATGAGCAGTTCTTC. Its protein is CASSHDPGGGGNEQFF.

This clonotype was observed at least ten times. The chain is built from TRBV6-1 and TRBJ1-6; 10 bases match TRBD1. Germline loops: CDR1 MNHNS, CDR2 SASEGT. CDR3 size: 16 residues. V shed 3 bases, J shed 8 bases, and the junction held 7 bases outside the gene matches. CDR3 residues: CASSEFRDRGYSPLHF. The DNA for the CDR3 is TGTGCCAGCAGTGAGTTCCGGGACAGGGGATATTCACCCCTCCACTTT.